This TCR beta chain was recovered during a study of graft-versus-host responses after intestinal transplantation. Study summary: Transplantation in recipients was multivisceral, liver-intestinal, or isolated intestinal. Induction with anti-thymocyte globulin, then tacrolimus and steroids for three to four years, was given to all recipients. Findings and caveats of the study: Recipient bone marrow held GvH clones, some seen earlier in ileum or blood. Subjects displaying graft-donor T cell macrochimerism possessed elevated graft-versus-host to host-versus-graft clonal ratios inside allografts.

The data were produced by immunoSEQ multiplex PCR, yet TCRdb's version contains in-frame clones alone and is incomplete. The sample holds around 6,200 clones, roughly 85% seen once. This CDR3 spans 14 amino acids. V lost 6 bases, J lost 0 bases, and 8 bases lay in between. Germline CDR1 is MDHEN and CDR2 is SYDVKM. Intraepithelial and lamina propria lymphocytes were freed from processed graft tissue. As for this clone: Its antigen remains unknown.

Material: ileum tissue, obtained roughly 300 days after intestinal transplant. The TCR comes from a human patient who received an intestinal transplant, so some T cells may come from the graft donor. The V call is TRBV28, the J call TRBJ1-4; D is unresolved. The CDR3 loop is CASSRQATNEKLFF. Written as DNA, the CDR3 is TGTGCCAGCAGCCGACAAGCAACTAATGAAAAACTGTTTTTT.